These 18 T cell receptor beta chains came from one sample sequenced in a study of vaccination and CD4 T cells after COVID-19. Once obtained from cultured CD4+ T cells, the DNA was sequenced using the Oncomine TCR Beta short-read assay. MiXCR was run by TCRdb on the PCR reads, yielding one entry per CDR3 protein. The sample lists around 10,000 distinct CDR3 sequences; about 65% were seen once. The antigens of these receptors remain unknown. Treatment in this sample: roughly 10-day PBMC culture with coronavirus spike peptide pools or control peptides (ViraFEST assay). Material: CD4+ T cells from blood, cultured in vitro. These TCRs come from a human donor who had recovered from COVID-19.

The chain employs TRBV6-1 and TRBJ1-5, with 10 bases lining up with TRBD1. The CDR3 is made up of 14 amino acids. The V gene's germline CDR1 is MNHNS and CDR2 SASEGT. V was clipped by 6 bases and J by 2 bases; unmatched bases: 1. The CDR3 region has the DNA TGTGCCAGCAGGACAGGGGGCGGCAATCAGCCCCAGCATTTT. Its protein product is CASRTGGGNQPQHF.

This clonotype has a single count. This chain uses TRBV5-1 with TRBJ1-1; TRBD1 aligns across 8 bases. This CDR3 has 13 amino acids. V trimming: 3 bases; J trimming: 10 bases; junction bases outside the gene matches: 8. The germline gives CDR1 SGHRS, CDR2 YFSETQ. The DNA for the CDR3 is TGCGCCAGCAGCTCGGGACAGGCAGCAGGAGCTTTCTTT. Translating it yields CASSSGQAAGAFF.

V is TRBV27 and J is TRBJ1-1, with D perhaps TRBD1 (6 bases). Germline-derived CDR1 and CDR2 are MNHEY and SMNVEV (reference sequence). This CDR3 comprises 15 residues. The V end lost 6 bases, the J end lost 1 base, and 15 bases lay between the germline ends. The DNA for the CDR3 is TGTGCCAGCAGCCGACAGGTTATTACGAACACTGAAGCTTTCTTT. Translating it yields CASSRQVITNTEAFF.

The V and J genes are TRBV3-1 and TRBJ1-5; D gene uncertain. Germline V gene sequence: CDR1 LGHDT, CDR2 YNNKEL (reference sequence). V was clipped by 6 bases and J by 2 bases, with 8 bases between them. The CDR3 is made up of 13 amino acids. The CDR3 DNA is TGTGCCAGCAGTGGCAGTCGCAATCAGCCCCAGCATTTT. Its protein is CASSGSRNQPQHF.

The rearrangement links TRBV11-2 to TRBJ1-2; no clear D gene. The CDR3 extends over 12 amino acids. The germline V and J ends were trimmed by 1 base and 7 bases, with 7 bases remaining between them. Germline V lookup: CDR1 SGHAT, CDR2 FQNNGV. The CDR3 loop reads CASSLGTGGYTF. CDR3 nucleotide sequence: TGTGCCAGCAGCTTAGGCACGGGTGGCTACACCTTC.

The rearrangement links TRBV7-2 to TRBJ1-2; 8 nucleotides agree with TRBD1. The length of the CDR3 is 15 residues. Germline-derived CDR1 and CDR2 are SGHTA and FQGNSA. The V and J ends lost 2 bases and 4 bases, in that order; junction bases with no gene match: 6. The CDR3 nucleotides read TGTGCCAGCAGCTTATATGGACAGGGTGTCTATGGCTACACCTTC. This encodes CASSLYGQGVYGYTF.

The chain carries TRBV6-1 and TRBJ2-2, with 7 bases fitting TRBD2. CDR3 length: 17 amino acids. Germline CDR1 reads MNHNS; CDR2 reads SASEGT. Trimming at V came to 10 bases and at J to 1 base, leaving 15 bases not matched to a gene. The CDR3 DNA reads TGTGCCAAGGGAACTCTTAGCGAGCGGGGGAACACCGGGGAGCTGTTTTTT. Its protein product is CAKGTLSERGNTGELFF.

The chain employs TRBV21-1 and TRBJ2-7; TRBD1 is taken as the D call from the table, unchecked against the DNA. TRBV21-1 is marked as a pseudogene. The CDR3 covers 15 residues. The CDR3 DNA sequence: TGTGCCAGCAGCAACGGGACAGGGGGCTCCTACGAGCAGTACTTC. Translated: CASSNGTGGSYEQYF.

This clonotype is deemed medium-sized (0.01 to 0.1%). The chain is built from TRBV7-2 and TRBJ2-1; D assignment may be TRBD1 or TRBD2 (6 bases each). Trimming took off 0 bases at V and 6 bases at J, with 12 bases between the two ends. Germline loops: CDR1 SGHTA, CDR2 FQGNSA. There are 15 residues in the CDR3. CDR3 sequence (DNA): TGTGCCAGCAGCTTAGCCCTAGGGGGGTCCAATGAGCAGTTCTTC. Protein: CASSLALGGSNEQFF.

The chain carries TRBV3-1 and TRBJ2-5; no reliable D call. V lost 6 bases and J lost 4, with 18 bases in between. CDR1 LGHDT and CDR2 YNNKEL come from the germline V gene (reference sequence). The CDR3 covers 15 residues. The CDR3 nucleotides are TGTGCCAGCAGTCAGGTTCGGTCGGACGGAGAGACCCAGTACTTC. Translated: CASSQVRSDGETQYF.

The chain carries TRBV7-8 and TRBJ1-5; perhaps TRBD1 as D (5 bases). V was pared by 5 bases and J by 0 bases, with 11 bases between. The CDR3 is 15 residues long. Germline V gives CDR1 SGHVS, CDR2 FQNEAQ. CDR3 protein: CASSRDSNSNQPQHF. CDR3 coding DNA: TGTGCCAGCAGCAGGGACTCTAATAGCAATCAGCCCCAGCATTTT.

This chain connects TRBV19 to TRBJ1-2; 7 nucleotides match TRBD1. J lost 4 bases, V lost 1 base, and 6 bases had no gene match. The CDR3 loop spans 15 amino acids. Germline V CDR1 and CDR2: LNHDA, SQIVND (reference sequence). The CDR3 loop reads CASSIGQGEAYGYTF. In DNA form, the CDR3 reads TGTGCCAGTAGTATAGGACAGGGTGAAGCCTATGGCTACACCTTC.

This clonotype came up a few times. The chain has TRBV14 and TRBJ2-5; D might be TRBD1 (5 bases). Between the trimmed V and J ends, which lost 2 bases and 2 bases, there was a span of 12 bases. Germline CDR1 SGHDN, CDR2 FVKESK. The CDR3 is 15 amino acids. CDR3 in amino acids: CASSQLLDTQETQYF. The CDR3 DNA reads as TGTGCCAGCAGCCAACTTTTGGACACTCAAGAGACCCAGTACTTC.

The chain employs TRBV6-2 or TRBV6-3 and TRBJ1-2, with 7 bases aligning to TRBD1. The V gene end was trimmed by 4 bases and the J gene end by 1 base; junction bases not matched to a gene: 9. This CDR3 region has 16 residues. Germline CDR1 and CDR2: MNHEY and SVGEGT. The CDR3 here is CASSSRQGGLNYGYTF. Here the CDR3 DNA reads TGTGCCAGCAGTTCGAGGCAGGGGGGACTTAACTATGGCTACACCTTC.

The chain couples TRBV20-1 to TRBJ2-7, with TRBD1 identical over 10 bases. Germline V gene data show CDR1 as DFQATT and CDR2 as SNEGSKA (reference sequence). There are 14 residues in the CDR3. V was pared by 5 bases and J by 4 bases, with 8 bases of the junction left unmatched. The CDR3 reads CSAFLGGQGYEQYF. CDR3 in DNA: TGCAGTGCTTTCCTTGGGGGACAGGGGTACGAGCAGTACTTC.

The chain has TRBV3-1 and TRBJ1-2; perhaps TRBD1 as D (5 bases). Germline CDR1 reads LGHDT; CDR2 reads YNNKEL (reference sequence). This CDR3 comprises 16 residues. The V end lost 3 bases, the J end lost 3 bases, and 17 bases lay between the germline ends. CDR3 in DNA: TGTGCCAGCAGCCACCGCAGGGTCAAGCACGACTATGGCTACACCTTC. This translates into CASSHRRVKHDYGYTF.

This chain joins TRBV6-1 and TRBJ1-2; weak D call: TRBD1 (5 bases). The CDR3 totals 14 residues. From germline, CDR1 is MNHNS and CDR2 SASEGT. V was clipped by 6 bases and J by 9 bases, with 20 bases between them. CDR3 sequence reads: CASRTEDGGGSYTF. Here the CDR3 DNA reads TGTGCCAGCAGAACCGAGGACGGTGGGGGAAGCTACACCTTC.

V gene TRBV21-1 combines with J gene TRBJ1-5. TRBV21-1 is reported as a pseudogene. The CDR3 totals 17 residues. CDR3 sequence reads: CASSPRGLSGSNQPQHF. The CDR3 region has the DNA TGTGCCAGCAGCCCTCGGGGACTGTCGGGCAGCAATCAGCCCCAGCATTTT.